The clone carrying this T cell receptor (beta chain) was seen many times. Its antigen is not known. The sample comes from a study of regulatory T cells in long-lasting Graves disease. The CDR3 contains 14 residues. The germline V gene encodes CDR1 MNHEY and CDR2 SMNVEV (reference sequence). The junction had 3 bases not matched to a gene; V was cut back by 3 bases and J by 5 bases. Time point given: persistent/refractory GD, antithyroid drugs over 5 years with positive TRAb. PBMC RNA was the source of the TCR library. Study-level findings and limits: Reduced TCR diversity was observed in persistent Graves' patients versus newly diagnosed patients. Segments TRBV28, TRBJ1-2 and TRBJ2-5 showed preferential usage in persistent disease. Small numbers of samples may have cut accuracy.

The TCR beta library used iRepertoire HTBI primers with Arm-PCR amplification of CDR3. TCRdb passed the multiplex PCR reads through MiXCR, listing each CDR3 protein once. The sample includes 400,000 to 500,000 distinct CDR3 sequences, around 20% seen only once; the top ten take 6.5% to 8%. The sequencing used peripheral blood mononuclear cells (PBMCs), collected when the disease was refractory, from a patient treated with antithyroid drugs. The rearrangement links TRBV27 to TRBJ2-7; 11 bases are a match to TRBD2. This clonotype was obtained from a female donor with Graves disease. CDR3 loop: CASSFSGRVHEQYF. CDR3 nucleotide sequence: TGTGCCAGCAGTTTTAGCGGGAGGGTCCACGAGCAGTACTTC.